The present TCR beta chain was sequenced within a study of OX40 agonist ivuxolimab in advanced cancers. Study overall: Patients were dosed with the agonistic anti-OX40 (CD134) antibody ivuxolimab. The diagnoses of dose-escalation patients were hepatocellular carcinoma, melanoma, renal cell or head and neck cancer. In this trial design, patients received ivuxolimab intravenously at 0.01 to 10 mg/kg every 2 weeks.

Clones were sequenced by immunoSEQ multiplex PCR, and TCRdb holds only the in-frame ones, with some missing. The table records 75,000 to 90,000 clones, around nine tenths of them present only once. Concerning this clone itself: As yet, its antigen is unknown.

General study points: Within 6 weeks, CD4+ and CD8+ blood T cells expanded clonally at 0.1 to 3.0 mg/kg.

The TCR sequence derives from an adult with an advanced solid tumor such as melanoma, head and neck, liver or kidney cancer. The sample consisted of CD4+ or CD8+ T cells sorted from blood, taken in a trial of the OX40 agonist ivuxolimab.

CDR3 nucleotide sequence: TGTGCCAGTAGTATCAGAGATACGCAGTATTTT. It encodes CASSIRDTQYF. The chain joins TRBV19 to TRBJ2-3; D is ambiguous. From germline, CDR1 is LNHDA and CDR2 SQIVND (reference sequence). The germline V and J ends were trimmed by 3 bases and 5 bases, with 3 bases remaining between them. The CDR3 extends over 11 amino acids.